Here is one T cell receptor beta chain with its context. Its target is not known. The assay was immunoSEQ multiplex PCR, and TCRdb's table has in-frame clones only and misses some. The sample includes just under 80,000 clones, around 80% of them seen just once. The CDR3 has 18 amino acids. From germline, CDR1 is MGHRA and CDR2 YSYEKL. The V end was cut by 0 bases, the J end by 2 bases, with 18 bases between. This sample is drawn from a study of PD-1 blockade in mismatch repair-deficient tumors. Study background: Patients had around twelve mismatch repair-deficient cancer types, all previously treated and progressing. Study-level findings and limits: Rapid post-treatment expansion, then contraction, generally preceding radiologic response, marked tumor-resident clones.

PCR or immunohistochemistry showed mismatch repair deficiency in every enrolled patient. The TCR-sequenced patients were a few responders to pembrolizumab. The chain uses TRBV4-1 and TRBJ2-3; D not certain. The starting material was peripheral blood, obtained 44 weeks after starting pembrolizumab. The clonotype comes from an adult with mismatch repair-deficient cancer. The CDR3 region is CASSQESGIGIHTDTQYF. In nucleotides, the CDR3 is TGCGCCAGCAGCCAAGAAAGTGGCATAGGGATCCACACAGATACGCAGTATTTT.